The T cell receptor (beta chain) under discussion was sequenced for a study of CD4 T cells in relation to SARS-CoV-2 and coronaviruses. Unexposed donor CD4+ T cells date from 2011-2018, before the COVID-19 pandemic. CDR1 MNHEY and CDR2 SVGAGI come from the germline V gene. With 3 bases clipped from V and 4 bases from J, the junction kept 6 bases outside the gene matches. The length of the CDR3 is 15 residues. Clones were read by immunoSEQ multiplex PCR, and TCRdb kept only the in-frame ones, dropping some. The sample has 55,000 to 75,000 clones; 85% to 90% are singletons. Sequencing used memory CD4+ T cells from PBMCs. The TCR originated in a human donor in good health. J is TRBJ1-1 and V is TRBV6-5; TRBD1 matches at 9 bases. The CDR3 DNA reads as TGTGCCAGCAGTTATCGACAGGGGGTATTCACTGAAGCTTTCTTT. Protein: CASSYRQGVFTEAFF.